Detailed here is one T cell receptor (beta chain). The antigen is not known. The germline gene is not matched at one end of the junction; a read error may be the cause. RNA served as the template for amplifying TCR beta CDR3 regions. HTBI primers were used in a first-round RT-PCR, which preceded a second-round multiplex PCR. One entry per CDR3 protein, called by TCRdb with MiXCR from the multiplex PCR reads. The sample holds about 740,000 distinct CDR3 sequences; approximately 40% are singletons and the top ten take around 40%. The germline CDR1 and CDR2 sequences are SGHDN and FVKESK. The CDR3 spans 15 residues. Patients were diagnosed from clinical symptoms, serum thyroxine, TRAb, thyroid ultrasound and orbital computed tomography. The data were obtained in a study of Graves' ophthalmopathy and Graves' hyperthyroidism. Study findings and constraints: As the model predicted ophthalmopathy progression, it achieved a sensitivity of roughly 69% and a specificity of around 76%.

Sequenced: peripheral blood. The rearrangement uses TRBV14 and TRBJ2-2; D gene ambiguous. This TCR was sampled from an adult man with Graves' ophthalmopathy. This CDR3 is CAGSQRRGATGELFF. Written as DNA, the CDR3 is TGTGCCGGCAGCCAACGTCGCGGAGCCACCGGGGAGCTGTTTTTT.